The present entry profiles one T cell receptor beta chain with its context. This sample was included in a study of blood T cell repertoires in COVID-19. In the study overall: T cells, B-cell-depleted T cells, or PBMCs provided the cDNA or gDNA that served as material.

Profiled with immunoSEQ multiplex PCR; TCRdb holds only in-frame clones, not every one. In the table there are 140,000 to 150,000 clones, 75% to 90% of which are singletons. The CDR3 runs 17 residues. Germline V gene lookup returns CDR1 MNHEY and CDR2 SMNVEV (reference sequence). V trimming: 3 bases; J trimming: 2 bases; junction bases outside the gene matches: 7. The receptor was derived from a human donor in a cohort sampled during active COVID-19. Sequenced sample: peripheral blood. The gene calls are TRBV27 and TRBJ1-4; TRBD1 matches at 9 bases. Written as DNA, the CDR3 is TGTGCCAGCAGTTTGGGAGGGACAGGGAAGACTAATGAAAAACTGTTTTTT. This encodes CASSLGGTGKTNEKLFF.